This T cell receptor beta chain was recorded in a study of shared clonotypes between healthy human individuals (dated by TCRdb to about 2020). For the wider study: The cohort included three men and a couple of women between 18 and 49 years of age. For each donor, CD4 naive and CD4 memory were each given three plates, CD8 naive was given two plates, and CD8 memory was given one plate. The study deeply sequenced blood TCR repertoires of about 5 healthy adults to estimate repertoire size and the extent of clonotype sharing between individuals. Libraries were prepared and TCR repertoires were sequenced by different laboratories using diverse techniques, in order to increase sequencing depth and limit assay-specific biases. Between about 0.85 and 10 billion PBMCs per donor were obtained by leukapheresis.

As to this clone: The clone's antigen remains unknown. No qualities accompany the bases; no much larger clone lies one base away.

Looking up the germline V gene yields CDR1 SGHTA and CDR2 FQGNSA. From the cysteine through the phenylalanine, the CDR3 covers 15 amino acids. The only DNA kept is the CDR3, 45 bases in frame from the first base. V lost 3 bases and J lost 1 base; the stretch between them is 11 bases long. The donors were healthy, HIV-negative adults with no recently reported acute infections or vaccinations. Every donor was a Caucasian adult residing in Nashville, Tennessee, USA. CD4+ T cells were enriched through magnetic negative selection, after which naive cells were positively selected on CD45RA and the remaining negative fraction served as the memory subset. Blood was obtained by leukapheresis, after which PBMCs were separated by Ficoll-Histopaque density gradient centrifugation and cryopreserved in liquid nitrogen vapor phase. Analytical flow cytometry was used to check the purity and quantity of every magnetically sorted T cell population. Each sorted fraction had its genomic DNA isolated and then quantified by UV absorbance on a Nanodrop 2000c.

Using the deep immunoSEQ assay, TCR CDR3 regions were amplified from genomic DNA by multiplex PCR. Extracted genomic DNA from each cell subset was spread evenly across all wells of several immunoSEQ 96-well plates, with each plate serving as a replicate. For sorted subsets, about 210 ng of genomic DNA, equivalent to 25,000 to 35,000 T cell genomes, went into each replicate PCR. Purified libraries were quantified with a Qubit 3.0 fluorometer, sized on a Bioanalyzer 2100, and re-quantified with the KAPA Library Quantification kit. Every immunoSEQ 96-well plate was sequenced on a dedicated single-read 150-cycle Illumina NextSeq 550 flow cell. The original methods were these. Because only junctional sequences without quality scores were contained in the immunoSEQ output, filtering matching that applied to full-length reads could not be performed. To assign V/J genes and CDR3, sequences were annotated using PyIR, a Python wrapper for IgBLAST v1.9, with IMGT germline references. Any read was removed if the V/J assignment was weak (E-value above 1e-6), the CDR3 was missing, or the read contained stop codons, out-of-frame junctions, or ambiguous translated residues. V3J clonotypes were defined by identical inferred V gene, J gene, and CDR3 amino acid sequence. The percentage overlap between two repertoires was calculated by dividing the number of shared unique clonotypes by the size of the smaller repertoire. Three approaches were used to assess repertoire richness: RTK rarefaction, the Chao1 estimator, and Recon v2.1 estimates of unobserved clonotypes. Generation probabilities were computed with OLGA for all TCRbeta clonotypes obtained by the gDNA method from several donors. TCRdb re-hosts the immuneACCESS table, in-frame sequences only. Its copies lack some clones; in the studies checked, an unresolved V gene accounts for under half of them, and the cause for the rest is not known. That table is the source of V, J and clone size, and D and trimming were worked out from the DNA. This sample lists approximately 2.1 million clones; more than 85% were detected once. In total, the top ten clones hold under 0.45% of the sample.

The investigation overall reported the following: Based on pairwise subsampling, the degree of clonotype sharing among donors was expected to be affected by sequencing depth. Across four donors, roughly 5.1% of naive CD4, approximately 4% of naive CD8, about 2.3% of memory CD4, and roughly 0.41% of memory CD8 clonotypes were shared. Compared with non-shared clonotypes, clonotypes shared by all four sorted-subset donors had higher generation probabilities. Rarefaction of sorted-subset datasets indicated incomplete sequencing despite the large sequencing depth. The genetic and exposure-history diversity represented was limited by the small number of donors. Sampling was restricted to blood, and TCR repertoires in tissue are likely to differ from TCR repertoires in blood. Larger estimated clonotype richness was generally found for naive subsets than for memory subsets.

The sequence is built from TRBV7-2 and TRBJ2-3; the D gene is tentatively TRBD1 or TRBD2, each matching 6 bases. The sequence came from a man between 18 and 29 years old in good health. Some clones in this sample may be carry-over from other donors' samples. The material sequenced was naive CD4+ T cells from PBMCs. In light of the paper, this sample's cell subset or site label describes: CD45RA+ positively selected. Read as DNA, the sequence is TGTGCCAGCAGCTTCCGAAGGGGGGGCACAGATACGCAGTATTTT. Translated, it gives CASSFRRGGTDTQYF.